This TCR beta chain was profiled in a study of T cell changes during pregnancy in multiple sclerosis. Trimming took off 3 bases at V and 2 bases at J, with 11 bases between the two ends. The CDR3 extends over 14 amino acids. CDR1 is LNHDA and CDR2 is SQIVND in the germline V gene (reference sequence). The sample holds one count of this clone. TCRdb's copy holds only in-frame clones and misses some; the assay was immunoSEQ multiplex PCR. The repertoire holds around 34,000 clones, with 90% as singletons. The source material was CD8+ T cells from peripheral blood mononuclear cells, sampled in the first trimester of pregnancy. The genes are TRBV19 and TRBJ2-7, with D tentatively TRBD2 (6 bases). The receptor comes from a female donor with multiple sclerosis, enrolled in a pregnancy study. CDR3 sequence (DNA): TGTGCCAGTAGTATTAATAGCGGAGCCTACGAGCAGTACTTC. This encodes CASSINSGAYEQYF. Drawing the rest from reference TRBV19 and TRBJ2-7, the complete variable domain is DGGITQSPKYLFRKEGQNVTLSCEQNLNHDAMYWYRQDPGQGLRLIYYSQIVNDFQKGDIAEGYSVSREKKESFPLTVTSAQKNPTAFYLCASSINSGAYEQYFGPGTRLTVT.